These 8 T cell receptor beta chains share one sample of origin, sequenced in a study of T cells in localized non-small cell lung cancer (dated by TCRdb to 2020 to 2022). Receptor libraries were prepared by the immunoSEQ multiplex PCR assay. TCRdb took this table from immuneACCESS and kept in-frame rearrangements with V and J called. Such tables lack part of the clones; where checked against another copy, unresolved V genes explain under half of the gap, and the rest is unexplained. Within this sample are 60,000 or so clones, with 81% of them counted one time only. The ten largest clones capture roughly 4.8% of the sample. The material sequenced was PBMCs, taken before any cancer treatment. Receptors were obtained from a man between 40 and 70 years old with stage II lung adenocarcinoma.

The V gene is TRBV18, the J gene TRBJ2-7, with D hard to call. The CDR3 covers 13 residues. The ends were cut back, 3 bases at V and 3 bases at J, with 9 bases in the middle. Germline CDR1 is KGHSH and CDR2 is LQKENI. The CDR3 bases are TGTGCCAGCTCACCGAATCTAGACTACGAGCAGTACTTC. The encoded protein is CASSPNLDYEQYF. Supplemented by reference TRBV18 and TRBJ2-7, the full variable domain reads NAGVMQNPRHLVRRRGQEARLRCSPMKGHSHVYWYRQLPEEGLKFMVYLQKENIIDESGMPKERFSAEFPKEGPSILRIQQVVRGDSAAYFCASSPNLDYEQYFGPGTRLTVT.

The J gene is TRBJ2-7, the V gene TRBV16, with D maybe TRBD2 (6 bases). Per germline, CDR1 KGHSY and CDR2 FQNENV. Trimming left V 7 bases short and J 1 base short, with 26 bases between. The CDR3 contains 18 residues. The CDR3 protein is CASNGVPADRDWSYEQYF. The CDR3 coding sequence is TGTGCCAGCAATGGGGTCCCGGCTGACCGGGACTGGTCCTACGAGCAGTACTTC.

This sequence joins TRBV5-1 and TRBJ1-1; the D gene is possibly TRBD1 (6 bases). CDR3 size: 12 residues. CDR1 and CDR2 (germline): SGHRS, YFSETQ. V lost 7 bases to trimming and J lost 10 bases, with 17 bases between them. The CDR3 spells CASGREQGAAFF. The CDR3 DNA is TGCGCCAGCGGGCGGGAACAGGGTGCAGCTTTCTTT.

The chain has TRBV30 and TRBJ2-1; unclear D gene. CDR3 length: 13 residues. Trimming pared 0 bases from V and 4 bases from J, leaving 7 bases between. Germline CDR1 reads GTSNPN; CDR2 reads SVGIG (reference sequence). CDR3 sequence reads: CAWSVLPYNEQFF. For the CDR3, the DNA is TGTGCCTGGAGTGTACTACCTTACAATGAGCAGTTCTTC.

The CDR3 nucleotides are TGTGCCAGCAGTGTGGAGGCGGATCAGCCCCAGCATTTT. Protein: CASSVEADQPQHF. The chain carries TRBV6-1 and TRBJ1-5; unclear D gene. Deletions cut 4 bases from V and 5 bases from J, with 9 bases between. The CDR3 has 13 residues. CDR1 and CDR2 from the germline V gene are MNHNS and SASEGT.

This clone was recorded only once. The rearrangement links TRBV11-2 to TRBJ2-7; no clear D. Germline V CDR1 and CDR2: SGHAT, FQNNGV. The CDR3 runs to 13 residues. V gave up 0 bases and J gave up 2 bases, with 5 bases separating them. The CDR3 loop reads CASSLDGAYEQYF. The CDR3 DNA reads as TGTGCCAGCAGCTTAGATGGGGCCTACGAGCAGTACTTC.

The chain is built from TRBV7-3 and TRBJ2-5, with D possibly being TRBD1 or TRBD2 (5 bases each). The germline V gene has CDR1 SGHTA and CDR2 FQGTGA. Trimming removed 5 bases from V and 7 bases from J, with 14 bases in between. The CDR3 covers 13 residues. The CDR3 bases are TGTGCCAGCAGCCCGACAGCGGCAGGGACCCAGTACTTC. Its protein product is CASSPTAAGTQYF.

The chain uses TRBV5-5 and TRBJ1-1, with D hard to call. V lost 4 bases, J lost 4 bases, and 17 bases lay in between. The CDR3 extends over 15 amino acids. Germline CDR1 reads SGHKS; CDR2 reads YYEKEE (reference sequence). CDR3 region: CASSTEGGRSTEAFF. In nucleotides, the CDR3 is TGTGCCAGCAGCACGGAGGGAGGTAGGAGCACTGAAGCTTTCTTT.